These T cell receptor beta chains were read from a single sample in a study of T cell responses to AZD1222 COVID-19 vaccine. The repertoire was sequenced with immunoSEQ multiplex PCR; TCRdb's copy has only in-frame clones and lacks some. The sample carries roughly 150,000 clones, nearly 95% recorded once. This specimen was peripheral blood, taken on day 0 of AZD1222 vaccination. The receptors stem from an adult in good health. Both conserved end residues are trimmed from each CDR3. Fields, in order: J gene, V gene, CDR3 protein.

j_gene: TRBJ2-2
v_gene: TRBV28
CDR3aa: ASSLSAGTGWGTGELF

j_gene: TRBJ1-2
v_gene: TRBV6-4
CDR3aa: ASSDSRGQGGYT

j_gene: TRBJ2-3
v_gene: TRBV6-5
CDR3aa: ASRARQGRTDTQY

j_gene: TRBJ1-3
v_gene: TRBV7-2
CDR3aa: ASSHRDDGNTIY

j_gene: TRBJ2-5
v_gene: TRBV4-1
CDR3aa: ASSQVVETQY

j_gene: TRBJ1-2
v_gene: TRBV5-1
CDR3aa: ASSLDPAPSYGYT

j_gene: TRBJ2-7
v_gene: TRBV4-1
CDR3aa: ASSQEGSGVSYEQY

j_gene: TRBJ2-7
v_gene: TRBV7-8
CDR3aa: ASSLALVSSYEQY

j_gene: TRBJ1-2
v_gene: TRBV2
CDR3aa: ASSDWAFGGYT

j_gene: TRBJ1-2
v_gene: TRBV28
CDR3aa: ASSYPGGARGYT

j_gene: TRBJ1-4
v_gene: TRBV19
CDR3aa: ASSVVGTENTQLF

j_gene: TRBJ1-1
v_gene: TRBV6-6
CDR3aa: ASSYDATATEAF

j_gene: TRBJ2-7
v_gene: TRBV14
CDR3aa: ASSHPPTSGGYSYEQY

j_gene: TRBJ2-1
v_gene: TRBV14
CDR3aa: ASSQEWSNEQF

j_gene: TRBJ2-1
v_gene: TRBV5-1
CDR3aa: ASRTGTSGKDEQF

j_gene: TRBJ2-1
v_gene: TRBV5-4
CDR3aa: ASRAGQETYNEQF

j_gene: TRBJ2-5
v_gene: TRBV5-1
CDR3aa: ASSLAPSGAETQY

j_gene: TRBJ2-3
v_gene: TRBV7-2
CDR3aa: ASSSGAGTDTQY

j_gene: TRBJ2-3
v_gene: TRBV15
CDR3aa: ATSRDLGGLTDTQY

j_gene: TRBJ1-3
v_gene: TRBV5-4
CDR3aa: ASSLRGNSGNTIY

j_gene: TRBJ2-5
v_gene: TRBV4-1
CDR3aa: ASSLSGGPGETQY

j_gene: TRBJ1-4
v_gene: TRBV28
CDR3aa: ASSFHEKLF

j_gene: TRBJ2-6
v_gene: TRBV9
CDR3aa: ASSVATGLAKTGANVLT

j_gene: TRBJ2-7
v_gene: TRBV13
CDR3aa: ASSDSYEQY

j_gene: TRBJ1-5
v_gene: TRBV28
CDR3aa: ASSLWGRQGQPQH

j_gene: TRBJ2-1
v_gene: TRBV2
CDR3aa: ASSEGVAYNEQF

j_gene: TRBJ2-7
v_gene: TRBV18
CDR3aa: ASSPGTATNEQY

j_gene: TRBJ1-1
v_gene: TRBV14
CDR3aa: ASSNRQGWGTEAF

j_gene: TRBJ2-2
v_gene: TRBV7-3
CDR3aa: ASSLDRDTGELF

j_gene: TRBJ1-2
v_gene: TRBV12-3/TRBV12-4
CDR3aa: ASSLDIGYGYT

j_gene: TRBJ2-7
v_gene: TRBV4-1
CDR3aa: ASSQDSVPPGYEQY

j_gene: TRBJ1-6
v_gene: TRBV6-5
CDR3aa: ASSSQGGSGSPLH

j_gene: TRBJ2-7
v_gene: TRBV7-9
CDR3aa: ASSLRGGGTGSGHEQY

j_gene: TRBJ2-7
v_gene: TRBV11-2
CDR3aa: ASSLDRDSAYEQY

j_gene: TRBJ1-1
v_gene: TRBV6-2/TRBV6-3
CDR3aa: ASSTDRGETEAF

j_gene: TRBJ1-4
v_gene: TRBV4-3
CDR3aa: ASSQDGRPREKLF

j_gene: TRBJ1-6
v_gene: TRBV2
CDR3aa: ASTSDRGSAPLH

j_gene: TRBJ1-5
v_gene: TRBV19
CDR3aa: ASSMNRVDQPQH

j_gene: TRBJ2-2
v_gene: TRBV2
CDR3aa: ASRAGYTGELF

j_gene: TRBJ2-7
v_gene: TRBV19
CDR3aa: ASSRGQDRSYEQY

j_gene: TRBJ1-2
v_gene: TRBV7-9
CDR3aa: ASSGAVSGYT